One TCR beta chain is described in this entry. Its antigen is unknown. Mismatch with germline at one junction end may stem from a read error. The PCR used 60 Vbeta and 13 Jbeta primers. In the source study's methods: A later analysis tallied about 80 million unique TCR beta chains, about 12 million of them shared. Libraries were prepared by immunoSEQ multiplex PCR; TCRdb keeps only in-frame clonotypes and omits some of them. V and J calls and clone size are as listed in that table; D and trimming were resolved from the DNA. Among 85,000 to 110,000 clones listed, around 66% were seen once. The data stem from a study of cytomegalovirus exposure and HLA in healthy donors. Germline V gene data show CDR1 as SQVTM and CDR2 as ANQGSEA. This CDR3 contains 14 residues. Study findings and constraints: For presence/absence analyses, sequencing depth was assumed to be roughly uniform across donors. Later genetic work tied a missense DCLRE1C variant to beta-chain V and J trimming.

The chain recombines TRBV29-1 with TRBJ2-7, with D tentatively TRBD2 (5 bases). This clonotype originated in a woman in her 50s in good health and CMV-seronegative. The sample consisted of PBMCs. CDR3 region: CSVEVGENQYVQYF. The CDR3 DNA sequence: TGCAGCGTTGAGGTGGGAGAAAATCAGTACGTGCAGTACTTC.